The 11 T cell receptor beta chains given below trace back to one sample, sequenced in a study of shared T cell receptors in the human thymus. Only in-frame clones appear in the TCRdb table, and some are missing; sequencing was by immunoSEQ multiplex PCR. This table has some 760,000 clones, 75% to 90% appearing once. This sample also belongs to another study, concerning human thymus T cells.

The sequenced sample consisted of thymocytes. These receptor sequences come from a girl in the first two years of life with a congenital heart defect.

The J gene is TRBJ1-1, the V gene TRBV7-9; unclear D gene. CDR3 length: 16 amino acids. The V end was cut by 5 bases, the J end by 0 bases, with 16 bases between. CDR1 and CDR2 (germline): SEHNR, FQNEAQ (reference sequence). The CDR3 bases are TGTGCCAGCAGCATCGGGAGGGCAGGAGTGAACACTGAAGCTTTCTTT. As protein: CASSIGRAGVNTEAFF.

V gene TRBV6-1 combines with J gene TRBJ2-7, with D tentatively TRBD1 (5 bases). The CDR3 is 13 residues long. Between the trimmed V and J ends, which lost 3 bases and 1 base, there was a span of 7 bases. Germline loops: CDR1 MNHNS, CDR2 SASEGT. CDR3 sequence reads: CASSDTGSYEQYF. CDR3 sequence (DNA): TGTGCCAGCAGTGATACAGGATCCTACGAGCAGTACTTC.

V is TRBV19 and J is TRBJ2-1; weak D call: TRBD1 (6 bases). V was shortened by 4 bases and J by 4 bases, with 11 bases between the two germline ends. Looked up from germline, CDR1 is LNHDA and CDR2 is SQIVND (reference sequence). This CDR3 is built from 14 residues. The CDR3 sequence: CASSKTGSYNEQFF. CDR3 DNA: TGTGCCAGTAGTAAAACAGGGTCGTACAATGAGCAGTTCTTC.

The chain combines TRBV5-1 with TRBJ1-3, with D possibly being TRBD1 (5 bases). Germline lookup yields CDR1 SGHRS and CDR2 YFSETQ. Trimming cost V 1 base and J 3 bases, with 14 bases left between them. CDR3 length equals 16 residues. CDR3 in amino acids: CASSLKGEENGNTIYF. For the CDR3, the DNA is TGCGCCAGCAGCTTGAAAGGGGAGGAGAATGGAAACACCATATATTTT. Based on the CDR3 plus reference TRBV5-1 and TRBJ1-3, the full variable domain is KAGVTQTPRYLIKTRGQQVTLSCSPISGHRSVSWYQQTPGQGLQFLFEYFSETQRNKGNFPGRFSGRQFSNSRSEMNVSTLELGDSALYLCASSLKGEENGNTIYFGEGSWLTVV.

The CDR3 nucleotides are TGTGCCAGCAGTGTTGGGGGCCGGGTGCATCAGCCCCAGCATTTT. It specifies CASSVGGRVHQPQHF. This chain links TRBV6-1 with TRBJ1-5, with a weak D call TRBD1 (6 bases). With 4 bases removed from V and 5 bases from J, the gap between germline ends came to 15 bases. In germline, CDR1 is MNHNS, CDR2 SASEGT. CDR3 length: 15 amino acids.

A single count supports this clone. The chain uses TRBV2 and TRBJ2-7, with D possibly TRBD2 on 6 matching bases. This CDR3 contains 14 residues. V was shortened by 8 bases and J by 5 bases, with 19 bases between the two germline ends. The germline V gene encodes CDR1 SNHLY and CDR2 FYNNEI. The DNA for the CDR3 is TGTGCCAGCCACCGGAGGGGAGTTTGGAACGAGCAGTACTTC. Translation: CASHRRGVWNEQYF. The whole variable domain, remainder taken from reference TRBV2 and TRBJ2-7, is EPEVTQTPSHQVTQMGQEVILRCVPISNHLYFYWYRQILGQKVEFLVSFYNNEISEKSEIFDDQFSVERPDGSNFTLKIRSTKLEDSAMYFCASHRRGVWNEQYFGPGTRLTVT.

Here the CDR3 reads CASSIQGSRDEKLFF. As DNA, the CDR3 is TGTGCCAGTAGTATCCAGGGTAGTCGGGATGAAAAACTGTTTTTT. The chain has TRBV19 and TRBJ1-4, with D tentatively TRBD1 (5 bases). Trimming pared 3 bases from V and 6 bases from J, leaving 14 bases between. There are 15 residues in the CDR3. CDR1 and CDR2 from the germline V gene are LNHDA and SQIVND (reference sequence).

This sequence joins TRBV10-3 and TRBJ1-2, with 10 bases matching TRBD1. CDR3 length: 16 amino acids. V lost 10 bases, J lost 5 bases, and 16 bases stayed unmatched. Per germline, CDR1 ENHRY and CDR2 SYGVKD. CDR3 region: CATRVNLGDRGYGYTF. The CDR3 DNA sequence: TGTGCCACGCGGGTCAACCTGGGGGACAGGGGTTATGGCTACACCTTC.

The chain employs TRBV25-1 and TRBJ1-6; D is perhaps TRBD1 (5 bases). This CDR3 contains 15 residues. The V end lost 2 bases, the J end lost 8 bases, and 13 bases lay between the germline ends. Germline lookup yields CDR1 MGHDK and CDR2 SYGVNS. The CDR3: CASSERWGVDSPLHF. CDR3 bases: TGTGCCAGCAGTGAAAGGTGGGGGGTTGATTCACCCCTCCACTTT.

This clone was counted a single time. The junction does not match germline at one end; this may be a read error. Other DNA sequences in the sample encode the same CDR3. The V and J genes are TRBV6-5 and TRBJ1-2; D is possibly TRBD1 (5 bases). This CDR3 spans 15 amino acids. Germline assignment: CDR1 MNHEY and CDR2 SVGAGI. CDR3 amino acids: CASSYQSTVNYGYTF. The CDR3 nucleotides read TGTGCCAGCAGTTATCAATCGACAGTTAACTATGGCTACACTTTC.

The CDR3 loop is CASSWTVHRAYNEQFF. DNA for the CDR3: TGTGCCAGCAGCTGGACCGTGCACAGGGCCTACAATGAGCAGTTCTTC. The chain joins TRBV9 to TRBJ2-1, with D perhaps TRBD1 (6 bases). The V gene's germline CDR1 is SGDLS and CDR2 YYNGEE. CDR3 size: 16 residues. V was cut by 4 bases and J by 2 bases, with 16 bases left in between.